In this sample, the clone carrying this T cell receptor (beta chain) turned up many times. Its antigen remains unknown. Whoever was chosen for sequencing had shown CD8+CD57+ cell expansion by flow cytometry. Prior therapy had not been administered to any patient at the time of blood sampling. This specimen belongs to a study of CD8+CD57+ T cells in acquired aplastic anemia. For the study at large: An average of 3.2 ug of DNA was obtained from sorted CD4+ and CD8+ cells. General study results and limits: Around 30 sequences, all CD8+ CDR3, were shared between patients and controls.

Germline assignment: CDR1 SGDLS and CDR2 YYNGEE. Trimming took off 0 bases at V and 6 bases at J, with 14 bases between the two ends. This CDR3 has 15 amino acids. TCR beta VDJ combinations and CDR3 sequences were profiled from genomic DNA. TCRdb re-derived calls from the reads in MiXCR, one entry per CDR3 protein. The profile shows fewer than 200,000 distinct CDR3 sequences, roughly half of them singletons. The TCR was taken from a human donor with aplastic anemia. Sequenced input: sorted CD4+, CD8+, or CD8+CD57+ T cells (not recorded which) from PBMCs. V gene TRBV9 combines with J gene TRBJ2-3; the D call may be TRBD1 or TRBD2 (6 bases each). For the CDR3, the DNA is TGTGCCAGCAGCGTAGAGCCACAAGGGGGGGATACGCAGTATTTT. Protein product: CASSVEPQGGDTQYF.